One and the same sample provided the 17 T cell receptor beta chains below, sequenced in a study of T cell changes during pregnancy in multiple sclerosis. Assay used: immunoSEQ multiplex PCR; TCRdb lists only in-frame clones, some missing. The sample yields some 71,000 clones, 92% seen once. Sequencing used peripheral blood, obtained after pregnancy. These TCRs come from a female donor with multiple sclerosis, enrolled in a pregnancy study.

The chain carries TRBV29-1 and TRBJ1-1; a possible D gene is TRBD1 (6 bases). CDR1 and CDR2 from the germline V gene are SQVTM and ANQGSEA. Trimming pared 7 bases from V and 7 bases from J, leaving 13 bases between. This CDR3 contains 11 residues. This CDR3 reads CSAHRVDEAFF. CDR3 nucleotide sequence: TGCAGCGCCCACAGGGTGGATGAAGCTTTCTTT.

The chain recombines TRBV5-8 with TRBJ1-3; no clear D gene. In germline, CDR1 is SGHTS, CDR2 YDEGEE. The V end was cut by 6 bases, the J end by 0 bases, with 13 bases between. This CDR3 contains 15 residues. This chain's CDR3 is CASTQRVRSGNTIYF. The CDR3 nucleotides are TGTGCCAGCACCCAGCGGGTCCGCTCTGGAAACACCATATATTTT.

V is TRBV29-1 and J is TRBJ2-2; D is unclear. The CDR3 has 14 residues. The germline gives CDR1 SQVTM, CDR2 ANQGSEA. V was cut by 3 bases and J by 1 base, with 9 bases left in between. As DNA, the CDR3 is TGCAGCGTTGACTCCAGGCGGAACACCGGGGAGCTGTTTTTT. Its protein is CSVDSRRNTGELFF.

The J gene is TRBJ1-4, the V gene TRBV28, with D hard to call. In germline, CDR1 is MDHEN, CDR2 SYDVKM. The CDR3 covers 13 residues. V lost 5 bases and J 4 bases, leaving 8 bases between the germline ends. CDR3 in amino acids: CASSPRGNEKLFF. In DNA, the CDR3 is TGTGCCAGCAGTCCCCGGGGTAATGAAAAACTGTTTTTT.

The V and J genes are TRBV15 and TRBJ1-4; a weak D match, TRBD1 (5 bases). V was trimmed by 0 bases and J by 4 bases, leaving 6 bases between them. CDR3 size: 14 residues. The germline CDR1 and CDR2 sequences are LNHNV and YYDKDF (reference sequence). The CDR3 spells CATSRDRGNEKLFF. CDR3 DNA sequence: TGTGCCACCAGCAGAGATAGGGGTAATGAAAAACTGTTTTTT.

This chain connects TRBV14 to TRBJ2-3; 10 nucleotides align to TRBD1. CDR3 length equals 16 residues. The V gene's germline CDR1 is SGHDN and CDR2 FVKESK. The junction had 5 bases not matched to a gene; V was cut back by 1 base and J by 4 bases. CDR3: CASSQGGTGVADTQYF. CDR3 bases: TGTGCCAGCAGCCAAGGCGGGACAGGGGTCGCAGATACGCAGTATTTT.

The gene calls are TRBV6-6 and TRBJ2-1, with 7 bases lining up with TRBD2. The germline CDR1 and CDR2 sequences are MNHNY and SVGAGI (reference sequence). J lost 8 bases, V lost 6 bases, and 13 bases had no gene match. CDR3 length: 15 amino acids. The CDR3 coding sequence is TGTGCCAGCAGATACGGACTAGTCGGAGCCGATGAGCAGTTCTTC. This sequence encodes CASRYGLVGADEQFF.

This sequence joins TRBV30 and TRBJ2-1; D gene unclear. Germline assignment: CDR1 GTSNPN and CDR2 SVGIG (reference sequence). Trimming removed 4 bases at V and 0 bases at J, with 7 bases between. This CDR3 is built from 13 residues. CDR3 in DNA: TGTGCCTGGACGGAGAGCTCCTACAATGAGCAGTTCTTC. Protein sequence: CAWTESSYNEQFF.

V usage is TRBV10-1 and J usage is TRBJ2-2; 8 bases fit TRBD1. Trimming cost V 7 bases and J 4 bases; bases outside gene matches: 2. Germline CDR1 is WNHNN and CDR2 is SYGVQD (reference sequence). The CDR3 sequence is 13 residues long. The CDR3 sequence is CASKQGGTGELFF. CDR3 DNA: TGCGCCAGCAAACAGGGGGGCACCGGGGAGCTGTTTTTT.

The V call is TRBV5-1, the J call TRBJ2-1; 7 bases are shared with TRBD2. V lost 4 bases, J lost 2 bases, and 9 bases stayed unmatched. The CDR3 loop spans 16 amino acids. From germline, CDR1 is SGHRS and CDR2 YFSETQ. The DNA of the CDR3 is TGCGCCAGCAGCCTCTCCGGGACTACTACCTACAATGAGCAGTTCTTC. Protein: CASSLSGTTTYNEQFF.

This clone was counted only a few times. V gene TRBV30 combines with J gene TRBJ1-1, with 8 bases aligning to TRBD1. The CDR3 runs 14 residues. The trim removed 2 bases at V and 5 bases at J, leaving 7 bases unmatched. Germline loops: CDR1 GTSNPN, CDR2 SVGIG (reference sequence). CDR3 nucleotide sequence: TGTGCCTGGAGTCCCAGGGGGCGGGGGACTGAAGCTTTCTTT. Residues: CAWSPRGRGTEAFF.

This chain uses TRBV6-5 with TRBJ2-7; D is perhaps TRBD1 (5 bases). The germline CDR1 and CDR2 sequences are MNHEY and SVGAGI. V gave up 5 bases and J gave up 3 bases, with 11 bases separating them. The CDR3 sequence is 13 residues long. The CDR3 loop reads CASSTGEGYEQYF. The CDR3 nucleotides are TGTGCCAGCAGTACAGGCGAAGGCTACGAGCAGTACTTC.

The gene calls are TRBV29-1 and TRBJ2-5, with D maybe TRBD2 (5 bases). Looked up from germline, CDR1 is SQVTM and CDR2 is ANQGSEA. The CDR3 spans 12 residues. Between the trimmed V and J ends, which lost 5 bases and 4 bases, there was a span of 11 bases. The CDR3 bases are TGCAGCGTTTCATACGAGGGAGAGACCCAGTACTTC. Translating it yields CSVSYEGETQYF.

This chain connects TRBV5-1 to TRBJ2-3; the D gene is possibly TRBD1 (5 bases). Germline V gene lookup returns CDR1 SGHRS and CDR2 YFSETQ. CDR3 size: 15 residues. V lost 3 bases and J 6 bases, leaving 17 bases between the germline ends. The CDR3 coding sequence is TGCGCCAGCAGCTGGGGCAGGGCTTTGGTGGATACGCAGTATTTT. It is translated as CASSWGRALVDTQYF. The complete variable domain, with remaining parts taken from reference TRBV5-1 and TRBJ2-3, reads KAGVTQTPRYLIKTRGQQVTLSCSPISGHRSVSWYQQTPGQGLQFLFEYFSETQRNKGNFPGRFSGRQFSNSRSEMNVSTLELGDSALYLCASSWGRALVDTQYFGPGTRLTVL.

The table lists this clone with a count of one. The chain recombines TRBV10-2 with TRBJ2-1; 12 bases are shared with TRBD2. This CDR3 region has 13 residues. Germline CDR1 is WSHSY and CDR2 is SAAADI. V was pared by 8 bases and J by 7 bases, with 3 bases of the junction left unmatched. The CDR3 spells CASSSGRANEQFF. CDR3 nucleotide sequence: TGCGCCAGCTCTAGCGGGAGGGCGAATGAGCAGTTCTTC.

The rearrangement links TRBV29-1 to TRBJ2-1, with a weak D call TRBD2 (5 bases). Germline V gene sequence: CDR1 SQVTM, CDR2 ANQGSEA. V gave up 7 bases and J gave up 4 bases, with 23 bases separating them. The CDR3 runs to 16 residues. The CDR3 DNA follows: TGCAGCGCGCGACACGGTGGACTCCCCACTTACAATGAGCAGTTCTTC. Encoded protein: CSARHGGLPTYNEQFF.

The V gene is TRBV6-1, the J gene TRBJ2-1; 10 bases agree with TRBD2. Germline V gene data show CDR1 as MNHNS and CDR2 as SASEGT. Trimming at V came to 6 bases and at J to 0 bases, leaving 5 bases not matched to a gene. The CDR3 sequence is 16 residues long. DNA for the CDR3: TGTGCCAGCAGCGAACTAGCGGGGAGCTCCTACAATGAGCAGTTCTTC. This translates into CASSELAGSSYNEQFF.